Listed below are T cell receptor beta chains from one sample, sequenced in a study of blood T cell repertoires in COVID-19. TCRdb's table, derived via immunoSEQ multiplex PCR, lists solely in-frame clones and lacks some. The sample has approximately 250,000 clones; around 80% are singletons. Specimen: peripheral blood. These receptors originate from a man in his forties who had recovered from COVID-19. The CDR3 runs from the conserved cysteine through the conserved F or W. Each record gives: J gene, clone size, D gene, V gene, CDR3 DNA, CDR3 protein. The D gene is left open where the match is weak. Size is stated for part of the rows, as once, few or many counts, or as a class when the clone is expanded.

J gene: TRBJ2-2
clone size: few
D gene: NA
V gene: TRBV18
CDR3 DNA: TGTGCCAGCTCAACTAACACCGGGGAGCTGTTTTTT
CDR3 protein: CASSTNTGELFF

J gene: TRBJ2-7
clone size: NA
D gene: TRBD2
V gene: TRBV5-1
CDR3 DNA: TGCGCCAGCAGCGGTAGCGGGGGCCGCTCCTACGAGCAGTACTTC
CDR3 protein: CASSGSGGRSYEQYF

J gene: TRBJ2-1
clone size: few
D gene: TRBD2
V gene: TRBV5-5
CDR3 DNA: TGTGCCAGCAGCTTGGCCGCTACTAGCGGGGTCAATGAGCAGTTCTTC
CDR3 protein: CASSLAATSGVNEQFF

J gene: TRBJ1-2
clone size: NA
D gene: NA
V gene: TRBV2
CDR3 DNA: TGTGCCAGCAGTCAACAGGGTCCGAACTATGGCTACACCTTC
CDR3 protein: CASSQQGPNYGYTF

J gene: TRBJ2-7
clone size: NA
D gene: TRBD2
V gene: TRBV11-2
CDR3 DNA: TGTGCCAGCAGCTTAGGTGGAGCGGGGCCGAGCTCCTACGAGCAGTACTTC
CDR3 protein: CASSLGGAGPSSYEQYF

J gene: TRBJ2-7
clone size: NA
D gene: TRBD2
V gene: TRBV15
CDR3 DNA: TGTGCCACCAGCAGACTTCTAGCGGGAGGGGCGGGCGAGCAGTACTTC
CDR3 protein: CATSRLLAGGAGEQYF

J gene: TRBJ1-1
clone size: NA
D gene: NA
V gene: TRBV5-8
CDR3 DNA: TGTGCCAGCAGACGAGCGGAGGGCACTGAAGCTTTCTTT
CDR3 protein: CASRRAEGTEAFF

J gene: TRBJ1-2
clone size: few
D gene: TRBD1
V gene: TRBV3-1/TRBV3-2
CDR3 DNA: TGTGCCAGCAGCCAAGACACCACTTGGGACAGGCCGAACTATGGCTACACCTTC
CDR3 protein: CASSQDTTWDRPNYGYTF

J gene: TRBJ1-2
clone size: NA
D gene: NA
V gene: TRBV3-1/TRBV3-2
CDR3 DNA: TGTGCCAGCAGCCAAATCATCTATGGCTACACCTTC
CDR3 protein: CASSQIIYGYTF

J gene: TRBJ1-2
clone size: NA
D gene: NA
V gene: TRBV24-1
CDR3 DNA: TGTGCCACCAGTGCGGGTGGAGGCGGCTACACCTTC
CDR3 protein: CATSAGGGGYTF

J gene: TRBJ2-6
clone size: NA
D gene: NA
V gene: TRBV30
CDR3 DNA: TGTGCCTGGAGCACGGCTGGGGCCAACGTCCTGACTTTC
CDR3 protein: CAWSTAGANVLTF

J gene: TRBJ2-7
clone size: NA
D gene: NA
V gene: TRBV4-3
CDR3 DNA: TGCGCCAGCAGCCTTCGAAGGGGTTCCGAGCAGTACTTC
CDR3 protein: CASSLRRGSEQYF

J gene: TRBJ1-6
clone size: NA
D gene: TRBD1
V gene: TRBV5-1
CDR3 DNA: TGCGCCAGCAGGGACGACAGGGGAGACTCCTATAATTCACCCCTCCACTTT
CDR3 protein: CASRDDRGDSYNSPLHF

J gene: TRBJ2-2
clone size: few
D gene: NA
V gene: TRBV10-3
CDR3 DNA: TGTGCCATCAGTGATCAGGGGTCCACGAACACCGGGGAGCTGTTTTTT
CDR3 protein: CAISDQGSTNTGELFF

J gene: TRBJ2-7
clone size: NA
D gene: NA
V gene: TRBV10-2
CDR3 DNA: TGCGCCAGCAGTGATTGGCAGGGTAATAAGTACGAGCAGTACTTC
CDR3 protein: CASSDWQGNKYEQYF

J gene: TRBJ2-1
clone size: NA
D gene: TRBD2
V gene: TRBV30
CDR3 DNA: TGTGCCTGGACCGGGACTAGCGAGAACAATGAGCAGTTCTTC
CDR3 protein: CAWTGTSENNEQFF

J gene: TRBJ1-3
clone size: NA
D gene: NA
V gene: TRBV3-1/TRBV3-2
CDR3 DNA: TGTGCCAGCAGCCGAGGATCAGGGGAGAGAAACACCATATATTTT
CDR3 protein: CASSRGSGERNTIYF

J gene: TRBJ2-2
clone size: NA
D gene: TRBD1
V gene: TRBV5-4
CDR3 DNA: TGTGCCAGCAGCTTTGACAGGGGGAGGGGGACCGGGGAGCTGTTTTTT
CDR3 protein: CASSFDRGRGTGELFF

J gene: TRBJ1-4
clone size: once
D gene: NA
V gene: TRBV19
CDR3 DNA: TGTGCCAGTACCTTAAGGGGATCAACTAATGAAAAACTGTTTTTT
CDR3 protein: CASTLRGSTNEKLFF

J gene: TRBJ1-4
clone size: once
D gene: NA
V gene: TRBV2
CDR3 DNA: TGTGCCAGCAGGCTCGGGGCAACTAATGAAAAACTGTTTTTT
CDR3 protein: CASRLGATNEKLFF

J gene: TRBJ2-3
clone size: NA
D gene: TRBD2
V gene: TRBV5-4
CDR3 DNA: TGTGCCAGCAGCTTGCGAGCGGGGGGCATCTCACCTTTTTCCACAGATACGCAGTATTTT
CDR3 protein: CASSLRAGGISPFSTDTQYF

J gene: TRBJ2-2
clone size: NA
D gene: TRBD1
V gene: TRBV9
CDR3 DNA: TGTGCCAGCAGCGCCCGACAGGGAGATACCGGGGAGCTGTTTTTT
CDR3 protein: CASSARQGDTGELFF

J gene: TRBJ1-4
clone size: NA
D gene: TRBD1
V gene: TRBV9
CDR3 DNA: TGTGCCAGCAGCGTAGGACAGGGCACTAATGAAAAACTGTTTTTT
CDR3 protein: CASSVGQGTNEKLFF

J gene: TRBJ2-5
clone size: NA
D gene: TRBD2
V gene: TRBV10-3
CDR3 DNA: TGTGCCATCAGCGCGGGAGAAGAGACCCAGTACTTC
CDR3 protein: CAISAGEETQYF

J gene: TRBJ2-1
clone size: NA
D gene: TRBD1
V gene: TRBV19
CDR3 DNA: TGTGCCAGTGAGGGGACAGGGGCTTCCGACTCCTACAATGAGCAGTTCTTC
CDR3 protein: CASEGTGASDSYNEQFF

J gene: TRBJ2-3
clone size: NA
D gene: NA
V gene: TRBV7-2
CDR3 DNA: TGTGCCAGCAGCTTAGGTTGGGGCCTCAGCACAGATACGCAGTATTTT
CDR3 protein: CASSLGWGLSTDTQYF

J gene: TRBJ2-3
clone size: NA
D gene: NA
V gene: TRBV30
CDR3 DNA: TGTGCCTGGAGTTATGGCCCAGATACGCAGTATTTT
CDR3 protein: CAWSYGPDTQYF

J gene: TRBJ1-2
clone size: NA
D gene: NA
V gene: TRBV28
CDR3 DNA: TGTGCCAGCAGTTTATCTAGGAGCTACACCTTC
CDR3 protein: CASSLSRSYTF

J gene: TRBJ2-3
clone size: once
D gene: NA
V gene: TRBV4-3
CDR3 DNA: TGCGCCAGCAGCCAACAAACTAGCCCTAGCACAGATACGCAGTATTTT
CDR3 protein: CASSQQTSPSTDTQYF

J gene: TRBJ2-3
clone size: NA
D gene: NA
V gene: TRBV13
CDR3 DNA: TGTGCCAGCAGCTTAGGGCCCGGTGGTGGTACGCAGTATTTT
CDR3 protein: CASSLGPGGGTQYF

J gene: TRBJ1-1
clone size: NA
D gene: NA
V gene: TRBV11-2
CDR3 DNA: TGTGCCAGCAGCTTGGTCAGGGGTCCCACTGAAGCTTTCTTT
CDR3 protein: CASSLVRGPTEAFF

J gene: TRBJ1-4
clone size: NA
D gene: NA
V gene: TRBV9
CDR3 DNA: TGTGCCAGCAGCGAAGGGGGAAGGGAAAAACTGTTTTTT
CDR3 protein: CASSEGGREKLFF

J gene: TRBJ2-1
clone size: NA
D gene: NA
V gene: TRBV11-2
CDR3 DNA: TGTGCCAGCAGCTCGGGAGCAACGAATGGGATTAATGAGCAGTTCTTC
CDR3 protein: CASSSGATNGINEQFF